The rows below give T cell receptor beta chains drawn from one sample of a study of tumor-infiltrating lymphocytes in localized non-small cell lung cancer. The table came from immunoSEQ multiplex PCR; TCRdb's copy has only in-frame clones and leaves some out. There are 13,000 to 15,000 clones in the sample; roughly 81% occur only once, and under 3% lies in the top ten. The sequencing sample was made of lung tumor tissue. These receptors came from a human donor with non-small cell lung cancer. Both conserved end residues are trimmed from each CDR3. Size is stated for part of the rows, as once, few or many counts, or as a class when the clone is expanded.

len,abundance,v_gene,CDR3aa
13,.,TRBV7-2,ASSLGTPDGYGYT
14,.,TRBV6-5,ASSYSVGRWNTEAF
13,.,TRBV9,ASSVGVPQSYEQY
13,.,TRBV5-4,ASSLVGSEYNEQF
13,.,TRBV25-1,ASSDPGSSKNIQY
12,.,TRBV7-9,ASTSSGPPTEQY
13,.,TRBV27,ASSFASGTSNEQY
13,few,TRBV2,ASSDLGLVNQPQH
13,.,TRBV9,ASSVDPGVNTEAF
15,few,TRBV11-2,ASSLVLGSRVVNEQF
13,.,TRBV7-2,ASSRGLLSYNEQF
11,.,TRBV19,ASSLLATDTQY
11,.,TRBV19,ASSIASGTEQY
12,.,TRBV7-2,ASSPGEVKGKWF
12,.,TRBV25-1,ASSGGAHGNTIY
12,few,TRBV5-6,ASSVGQYNTEAF
17,.,TRBV13,ASSLAWTSGLFGTDTQY